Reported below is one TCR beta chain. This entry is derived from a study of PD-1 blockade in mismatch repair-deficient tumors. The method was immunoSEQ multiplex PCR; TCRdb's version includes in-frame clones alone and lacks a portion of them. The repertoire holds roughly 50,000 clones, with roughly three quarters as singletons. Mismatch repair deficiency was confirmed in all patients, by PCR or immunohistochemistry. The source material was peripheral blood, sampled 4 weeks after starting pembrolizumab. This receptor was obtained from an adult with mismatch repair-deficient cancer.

DNA for the CDR3: TGTGCCAGTAGTATAACTCCGGAGCCTAGCACAGATACGCAGTATTTT. Protein sequence: CASSITPEPSTDTQYF. The genes are TRBV19 and TRBJ2-3; D not certain. Germline values: CDR1 LNHDA, CDR2 SQIVND (reference sequence). Trimming left V 2 bases short and J 0 bases short, with 12 bases between. The CDR3 is made up of 16 amino acids.